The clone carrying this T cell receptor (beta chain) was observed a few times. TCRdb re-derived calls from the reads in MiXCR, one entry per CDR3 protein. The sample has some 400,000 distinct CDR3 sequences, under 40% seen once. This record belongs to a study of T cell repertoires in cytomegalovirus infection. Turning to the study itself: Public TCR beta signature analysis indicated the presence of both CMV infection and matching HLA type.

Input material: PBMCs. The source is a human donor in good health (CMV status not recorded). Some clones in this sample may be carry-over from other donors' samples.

CDR3 in amino acids: CASSNGNMNTEAFF. In DNA, the CDR3 is TGTGCCAGTAGTAACGGGAACATGAACACTGAAGCTTTCTTT. This chain joins TRBV19 and TRBJ1-1; D uncertain. The CDR3 has 14 residues. Looked up from germline, CDR1 is LNHDA and CDR2 is SQIVND (reference sequence). Trimming cost V 4 bases and J 0 bases, with 9 bases left between them.